This TCR beta chain was sequenced in a study of blood T cell repertoires in COVID-19. The repertoire was sequenced with immunoSEQ multiplex PCR; TCRdb's copy has only in-frame clones and lacks some. The table has under 200,000 clones, 87% seen once. CDR1 is LNHNV, CDR2 YYDKDF, per germline (reference sequence). V was pared by 1 base and J by 3 bases, with 9 bases of the junction left unmatched. This CDR3 comprises 16 residues. The V and J genes are TRBV15 and TRBJ2-7; 7 bases fit TRBD2. The TCR originated in a man aged 18-30 years with active or convalescent COVID-19. Sequencing was performed on peripheral blood. The CDR3 coding sequence is TGTGCCACCAGCAGAGGGGCGACTAGCACCATCTACGAGCAGTACTTC. Translated, it gives CATSRGATSTIYEQYF.